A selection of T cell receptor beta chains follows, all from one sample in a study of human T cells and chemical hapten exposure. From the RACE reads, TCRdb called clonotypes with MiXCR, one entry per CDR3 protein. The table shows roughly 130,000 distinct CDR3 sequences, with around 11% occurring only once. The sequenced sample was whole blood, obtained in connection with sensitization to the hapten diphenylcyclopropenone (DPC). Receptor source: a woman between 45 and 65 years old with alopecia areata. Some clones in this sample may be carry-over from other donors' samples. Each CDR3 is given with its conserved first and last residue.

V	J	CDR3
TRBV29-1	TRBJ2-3	CSVAGRVVDTQYF
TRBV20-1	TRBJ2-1	CSARGLAGNYEQFF
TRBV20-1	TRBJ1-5	CSAIVSGNQPQHF
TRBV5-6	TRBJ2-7	CASSSTGDEQYF
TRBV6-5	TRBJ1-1	CASRRDRGPNTEAFF
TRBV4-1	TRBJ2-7	CASSQEGGPYEQYF
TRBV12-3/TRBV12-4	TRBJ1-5	CASSFRGASNQPQHF
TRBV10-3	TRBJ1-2	CAITSGVNYGYTF
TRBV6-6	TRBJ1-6	CASSELGDPSPLHF
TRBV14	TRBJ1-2	CASSHDQGGIYGYTF
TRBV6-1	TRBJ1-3	CASSERGSGTSGNTIYF
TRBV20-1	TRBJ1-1	CSAPALGTEAFF
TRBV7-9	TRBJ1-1	CASSLGKGPTEAFF
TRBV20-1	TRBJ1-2	CSARVGTGSGYTF
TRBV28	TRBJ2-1	CASSWQSSYNEQFF
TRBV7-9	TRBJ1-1	CASSLPGFEAFF
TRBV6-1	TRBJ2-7	CASIEGWGGEQYF
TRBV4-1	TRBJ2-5	CASSQVHDGQETQYF
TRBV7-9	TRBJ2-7	CASSSLSYEQYF
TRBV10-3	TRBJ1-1	CAISESSGVNTEAFF
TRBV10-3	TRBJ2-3	CAISESPVGREEDTQYF
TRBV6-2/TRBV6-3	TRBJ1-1	CASRNDRGETLNTEAFF
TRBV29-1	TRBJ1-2	CSVEDPSYTF
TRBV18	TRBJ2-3	CASSPLPGGKVTDTQYF
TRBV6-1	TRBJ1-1	CASSGNRNTEAFF
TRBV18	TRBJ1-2	CASSPLEGPGYTF
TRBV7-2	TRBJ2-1	CASSLGGGAKNEQFF
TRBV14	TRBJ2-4	CASSTRGGQEIQYF
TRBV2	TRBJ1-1	CASSELVGKGEAFF
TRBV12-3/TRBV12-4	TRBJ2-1	CASILNRVAEQFF
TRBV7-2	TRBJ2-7	CASSSRGSLGEQYF
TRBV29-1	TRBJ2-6	CSATGQVSSGANVLTF
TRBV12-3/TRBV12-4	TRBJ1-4	CASSPSYHREKLFF
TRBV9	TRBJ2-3	CASSVVSGSTDTQYF
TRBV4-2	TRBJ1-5	CASSPLAGHNQPQHF
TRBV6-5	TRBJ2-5	CASSYSTSGPPETQYF
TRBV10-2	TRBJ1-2	CASSEPVGTGGSSGYTF
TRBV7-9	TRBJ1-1	CASSTYRGRGDTEAFF
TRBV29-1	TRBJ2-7	CSAEAGGSLSGSYEQYF
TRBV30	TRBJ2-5	CAWDRVYQETQYF
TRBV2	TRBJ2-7	CASSELGVTYEQYF
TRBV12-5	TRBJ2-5	CASGPGGLAGAGETQYF
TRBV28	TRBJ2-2	CASSWGLAYTGELFF
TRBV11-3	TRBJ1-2	CASSLDTVSPGGDGYTF
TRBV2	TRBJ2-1	CASKPGPTNNEQFF
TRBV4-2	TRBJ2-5	CASSQGTSGISETQYF
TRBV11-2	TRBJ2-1	CASSFDEQFF
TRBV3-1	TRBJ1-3	CASGEGLPSSGNTIYF
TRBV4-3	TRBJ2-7	CASSQEASGRIYEQYF
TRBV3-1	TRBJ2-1	CASSPPGGLAYNEQFF
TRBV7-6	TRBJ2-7	CASSQTRAHEQYF
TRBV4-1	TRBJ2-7	CASSHPGLAGAPYEQYF
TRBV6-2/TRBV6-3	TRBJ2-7	CASSSPVLLDPESYEQYF
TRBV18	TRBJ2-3	CASSPEGFGTDTQYF
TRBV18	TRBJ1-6	CASHESNSPLHF
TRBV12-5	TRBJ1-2	CASTGDLGYGYTF
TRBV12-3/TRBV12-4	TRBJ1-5	CASSTLQGSQPQHF
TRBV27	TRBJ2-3	CASSFYSGRPTDTQYF
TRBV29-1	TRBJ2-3	CSVEVFTDTQYF
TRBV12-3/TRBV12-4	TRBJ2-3	CASTLWGSGRAGGTDTQYF